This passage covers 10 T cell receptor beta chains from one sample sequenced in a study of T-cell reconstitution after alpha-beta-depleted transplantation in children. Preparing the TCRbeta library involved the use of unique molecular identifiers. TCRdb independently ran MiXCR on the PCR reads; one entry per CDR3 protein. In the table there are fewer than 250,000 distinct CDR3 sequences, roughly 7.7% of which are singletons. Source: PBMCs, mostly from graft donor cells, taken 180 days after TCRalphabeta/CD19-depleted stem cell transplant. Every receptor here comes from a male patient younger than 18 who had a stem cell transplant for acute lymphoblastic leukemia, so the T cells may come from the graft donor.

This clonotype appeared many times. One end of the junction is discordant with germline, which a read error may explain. The CDR3 protein is CASSQGLAGHEQFF. CDR3 in DNA: TGCGCCAGCAGTCAAGGACTAGCGGGGCATGAGCAGTTCTTC. The gene calls are TRBV4-3 and TRBJ2-1; TRBD2 agrees at 12 bases. The CDR3 runs to 14 residues. The germline V gene encodes CDR1 LGHNA and CDR2 YSLEER.

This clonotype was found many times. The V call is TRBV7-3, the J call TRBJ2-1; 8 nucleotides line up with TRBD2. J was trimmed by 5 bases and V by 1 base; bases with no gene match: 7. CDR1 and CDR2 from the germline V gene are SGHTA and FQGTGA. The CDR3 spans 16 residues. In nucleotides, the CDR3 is TGTGCCAGCAGCTTAAAATACGGACTAGCCAACAATGAGCAGTTCTTC. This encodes CASSLKYGLANNEQFF.

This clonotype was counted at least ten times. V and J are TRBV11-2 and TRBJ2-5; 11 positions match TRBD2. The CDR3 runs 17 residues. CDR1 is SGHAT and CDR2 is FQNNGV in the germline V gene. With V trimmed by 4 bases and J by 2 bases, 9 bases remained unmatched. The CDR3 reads CASSWLAGGMPQETQYF. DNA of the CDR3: TGTGCCAGCAGCTGGTTAGCGGGGGGGATGCCACAAGAGACCCAGTACTTC.

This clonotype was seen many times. CDR3 sequence reads: CASSLGPWEQYF. CDR3 DNA sequence: TGTGCCAGCAGCTTAGGCCCTTGGGAGCAGTACTTC. This chain connects TRBV7-2 to TRBJ2-7; D is undetermined. The CDR3 has 12 amino acids. The germline V gene encodes CDR1 SGHTA and CDR2 FQGNSA. The V and J ends lost 1 base and 7 bases respectively, with 8 bases between them.

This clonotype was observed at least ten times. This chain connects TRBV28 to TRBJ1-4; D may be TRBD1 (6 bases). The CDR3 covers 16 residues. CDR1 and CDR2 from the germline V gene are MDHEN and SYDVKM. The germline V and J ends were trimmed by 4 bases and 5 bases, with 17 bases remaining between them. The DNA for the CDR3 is TGTGCCAGCAGTTCGCGAACAGGGAAGGTCAATGAAAAACTGTTTTTT. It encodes CASSSRTGKVNEKLFF.

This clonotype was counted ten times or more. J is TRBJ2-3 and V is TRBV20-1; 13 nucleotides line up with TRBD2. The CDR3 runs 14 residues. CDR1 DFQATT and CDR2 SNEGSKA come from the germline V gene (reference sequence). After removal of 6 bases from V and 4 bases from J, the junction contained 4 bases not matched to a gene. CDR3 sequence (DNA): TGCAGTGCAACTAGCGGGGGGGGTGCAGATACGCAGTATTTT. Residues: CSATSGGGADTQYF.

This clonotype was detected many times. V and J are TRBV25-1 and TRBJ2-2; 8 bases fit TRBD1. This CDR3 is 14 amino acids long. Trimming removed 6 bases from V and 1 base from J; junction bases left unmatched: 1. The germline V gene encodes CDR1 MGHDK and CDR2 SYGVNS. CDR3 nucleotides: TGTGCCAGCAGACAGGGGGGGAACACCGGGGAGCTGTTTTTT. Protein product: CASRQGGNTGELFF.

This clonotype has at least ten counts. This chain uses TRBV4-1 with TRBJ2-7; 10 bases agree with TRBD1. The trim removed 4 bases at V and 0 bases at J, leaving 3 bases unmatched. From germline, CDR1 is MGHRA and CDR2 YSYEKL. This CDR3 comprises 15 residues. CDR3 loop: CASSLGQGSSYEQYF. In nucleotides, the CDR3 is TGCGCCAGCAGCCTGGGACAGGGGAGCTCCTACGAGCAGTACTTC.

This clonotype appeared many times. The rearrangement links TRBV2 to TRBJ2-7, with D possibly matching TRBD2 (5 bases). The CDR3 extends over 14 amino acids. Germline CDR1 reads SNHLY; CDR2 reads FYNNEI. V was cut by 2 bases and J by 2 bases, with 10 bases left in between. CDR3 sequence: CASSEFRTPYEQYF. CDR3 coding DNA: TGTGCCAGCAGTGAATTTAGGACTCCCTACGAGCAGTACTTC.

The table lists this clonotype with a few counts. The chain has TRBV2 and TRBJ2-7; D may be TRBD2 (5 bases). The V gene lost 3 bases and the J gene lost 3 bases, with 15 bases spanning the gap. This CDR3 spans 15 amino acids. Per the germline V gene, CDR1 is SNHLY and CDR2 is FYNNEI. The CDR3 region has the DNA TGTGCCAGCAGTGAGCGAGCGGCCTTAGTCTACGAGCAGTACTTC. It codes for CASSERAALVYEQYF. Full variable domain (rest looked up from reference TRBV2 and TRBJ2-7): EPEVTQTPSHQVTQMGQEVILRCVPISNHLYFYWYRQILGQKVEFLVSFYNNEISEKSEIFDDQFSVERPDGSNFTLKIRSTKLEDSAMYFCASSERAALVYEQYFGPGTRLTVT.